This T cell receptor (beta chain) was profiled in a study of T cell responses to AZD1222 COVID-19 vaccine. Of note for this clone: The antigen is undetermined.

Study results and caveats: Possibly, clonal diversity was underestimated; donors were largely white British and included more females. Just a handful of people given AZD1222 tested seropositive at baseline. Spike-wide coverage was observed for vaccine-associated CD4 TCRs, with dominant responses at 160-218 and 743-854. Variant regions that are unmutated are reportedly the target of nearly half of spike-specific TCRs.

V was pared by 2 bases and J by 8 bases, with 9 bases of the junction left unmatched. Germline loops: CDR1 LGHNA, CDR2 YSLEER. This CDR3 is built from 17 residues. The data were produced by immunoSEQ multiplex PCR, yet TCRdb's version contains in-frame clones alone and is incomplete. This sample yields some 100,000 clones, of which around 90% are seen a single time; around 3.2% belongs to the top ten. The material sequenced was peripheral blood, taken 28 days after the second AZD1222 dose. This sequence originates from an adult who received the AZD1222 COVID-19 vaccine. The gene calls are TRBV4-3 and TRBJ2-1, with 13 bases aligning to TRBD2. CDR3: CASSQWGLAGTWDEQFF. CDR3 nucleotides: TGCGCCAGCAGCCAATGGGGACTAGCGGGAACTTGGGATGAGCAGTTCTTC.